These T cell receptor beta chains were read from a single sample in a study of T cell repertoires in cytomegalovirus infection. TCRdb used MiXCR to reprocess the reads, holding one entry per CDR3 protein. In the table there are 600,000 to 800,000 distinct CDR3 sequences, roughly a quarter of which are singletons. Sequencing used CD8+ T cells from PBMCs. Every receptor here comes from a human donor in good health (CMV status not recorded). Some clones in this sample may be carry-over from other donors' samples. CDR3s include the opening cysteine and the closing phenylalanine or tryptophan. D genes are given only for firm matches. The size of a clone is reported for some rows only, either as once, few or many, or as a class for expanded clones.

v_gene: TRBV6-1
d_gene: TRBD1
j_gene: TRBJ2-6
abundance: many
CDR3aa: CAAPGQGDSGANVLTF
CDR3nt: TGTGCCGCACCGGGACAGGGGGACTCTGGGGCCAACGTCCTGACTTTC

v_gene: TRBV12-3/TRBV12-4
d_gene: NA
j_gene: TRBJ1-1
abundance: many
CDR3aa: CASSLQRWAEAFF
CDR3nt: TGTGCCAGCAGTTTGCAGAGGTGGGCTGAAGCTTTCTTT

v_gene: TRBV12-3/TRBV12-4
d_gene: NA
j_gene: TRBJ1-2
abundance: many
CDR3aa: CASSLVPQHYGYTF
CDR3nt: TGTGCCAGCAGCCTCGTTCCTCAACACTATGGCTACACCTTC

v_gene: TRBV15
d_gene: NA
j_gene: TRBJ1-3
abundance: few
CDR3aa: CATGHWGKDGNTIYF
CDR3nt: TGTGCCACTGGCCACTGGGGGAAAGATGGAAACACCATATATTTT

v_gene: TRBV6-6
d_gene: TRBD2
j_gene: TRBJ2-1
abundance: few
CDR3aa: CASSQIAGAYYNEQFF
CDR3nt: TGTGCCAGCAGTCAAATAGCGGGGGCCTACTACAATGAGCAGTTCTTC

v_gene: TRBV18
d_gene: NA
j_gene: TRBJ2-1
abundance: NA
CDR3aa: CASSPTPSSSNEQFF
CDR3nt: TGTGCCAGCTCCCCGACGCCGAGCTCCTCCAATGAGCAGTTCTTC

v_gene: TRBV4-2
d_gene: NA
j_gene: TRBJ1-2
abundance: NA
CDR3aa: CASSQDIGDGYTF
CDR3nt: TGTGCCAGCAGCCAAGATATAGGGGATGGCTACACCTTC

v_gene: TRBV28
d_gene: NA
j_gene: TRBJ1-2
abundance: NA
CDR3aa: CASSLHRVADNYGYTF
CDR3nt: TGTGCCAGCAGTTTACACAGGGTTGCGGATAACTATGGCTACACCTTC

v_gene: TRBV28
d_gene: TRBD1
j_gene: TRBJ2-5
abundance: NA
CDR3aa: CVSSVRTGDPPSRETQYF
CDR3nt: TGTGTCAGCAGTGTCCGCACAGGGGATCCACCAAGTAGGGAGACCCAGTACTTC

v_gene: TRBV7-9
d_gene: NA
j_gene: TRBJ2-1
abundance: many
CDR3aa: CASSLVENEQFF
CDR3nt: TGTGCCAGCAGCTTAGTGGAAAATGAGCAGTTCTTC

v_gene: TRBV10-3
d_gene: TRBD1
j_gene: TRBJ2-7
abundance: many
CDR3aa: CAISVSGTGTYEQYF
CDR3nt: TGTGCCATCAGTGTCTCCGGGACAGGGACCTACGAGCAGTACTTC

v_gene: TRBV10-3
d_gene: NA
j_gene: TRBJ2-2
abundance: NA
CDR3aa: CAIPSGTNTGELFF
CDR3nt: TGTGCCATCCCTTCGGGTACGAACACCGGGGAGCTGTTTTTT

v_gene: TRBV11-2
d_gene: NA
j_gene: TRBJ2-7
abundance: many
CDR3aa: CASSFRPYEQYF
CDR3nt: TGTGCCAGCAGTTTCCGGCCCTACGAGCAGTACTTC

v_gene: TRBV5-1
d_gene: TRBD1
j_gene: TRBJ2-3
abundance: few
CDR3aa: CASSLGQGAKYF
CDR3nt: TGCGCCAGCAGCCTCGGACAGGGGGCGAAGTATTTT

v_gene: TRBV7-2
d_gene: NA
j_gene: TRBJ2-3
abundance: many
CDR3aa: CASSLGVRSPPDTQYF
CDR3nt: TGTGCCAGCAGCTTAGGCGTGCGGAGTCCTCCAGATACGCAGTATTTT

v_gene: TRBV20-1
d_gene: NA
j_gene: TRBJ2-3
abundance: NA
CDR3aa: CSARAPYGGQSEPDTQYF
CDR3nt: TGCAGTGCTAGAGCCCCTTACGGGGGGCAGTCTGAGCCAGATACGCAGTATTTT

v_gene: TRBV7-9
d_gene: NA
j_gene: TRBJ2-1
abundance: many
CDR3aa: CASSPRGGDNEQFF
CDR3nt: TGTGCCAGCAGCCCAAGGGGAGGTGACAATGAGCAGTTCTTC

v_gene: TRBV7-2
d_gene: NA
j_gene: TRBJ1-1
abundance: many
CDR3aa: CASTTLQANTEAFF
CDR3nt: TGTGCCAGCACCACCTTACAGGCGAACACTGAAGCTTTCTTT

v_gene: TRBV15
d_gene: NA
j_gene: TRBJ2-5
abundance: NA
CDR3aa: CATRGHFQETQYF
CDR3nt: TGTGCCACCAGAGGACATTTCCAAGAGACCCAGTACTTC

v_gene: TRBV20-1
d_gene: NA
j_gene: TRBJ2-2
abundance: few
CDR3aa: CSARDSGVLTGELFF
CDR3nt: TGCAGTGCTAGGGACTCAGGGGTCCTCACCGGGGAGCTGTTTTTT

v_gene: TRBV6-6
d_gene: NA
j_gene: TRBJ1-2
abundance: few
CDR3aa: CASRAGFSYGYTF
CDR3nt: TGTGCCAGCCGGGCGGGGTTCAGCTATGGCTACACCTTC

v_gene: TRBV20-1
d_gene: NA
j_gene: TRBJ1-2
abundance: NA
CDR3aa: CSARDPQGSANYGYTF
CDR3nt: TGCAGTGCTAGAGACCCACAGGGTTCCGCTAACTATGGCTACACCTTC